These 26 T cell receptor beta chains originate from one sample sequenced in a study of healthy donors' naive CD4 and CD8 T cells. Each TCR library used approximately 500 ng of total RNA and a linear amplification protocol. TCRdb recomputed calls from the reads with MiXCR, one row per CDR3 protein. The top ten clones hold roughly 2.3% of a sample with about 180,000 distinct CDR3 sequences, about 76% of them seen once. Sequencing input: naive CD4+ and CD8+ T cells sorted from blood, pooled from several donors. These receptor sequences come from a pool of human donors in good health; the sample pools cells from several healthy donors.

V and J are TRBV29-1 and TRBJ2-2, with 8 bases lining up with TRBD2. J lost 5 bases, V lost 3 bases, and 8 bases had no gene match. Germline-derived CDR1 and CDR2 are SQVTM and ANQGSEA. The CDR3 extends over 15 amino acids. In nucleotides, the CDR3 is TGCAGCGTTGACACGGGACTAGGTGGTACCGGGGAGCTGTTTTTT. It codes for CSVDTGLGGTGELFF.

The CDR3, as DNA: TGTGCCAGCAGCCTGGCGACAGGCGGTAATGAGCAGTTCTTC. It translates to CASSLATGGNEQFF. V and J are TRBV5-5 and TRBJ2-1; possibly TRBD1 for D (6 bases). Germline CDR1 and CDR2: SGHKS and YYEKEE (reference sequence). The CDR3 is 14 residues long. Trimming removed 4 bases at V and 7 bases at J, with 15 bases between.

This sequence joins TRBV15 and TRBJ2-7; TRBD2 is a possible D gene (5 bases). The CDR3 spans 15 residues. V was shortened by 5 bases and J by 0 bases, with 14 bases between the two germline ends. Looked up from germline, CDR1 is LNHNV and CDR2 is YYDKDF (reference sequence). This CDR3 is CATSPGWLSSYEQYV. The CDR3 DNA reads TGTGCCACCAGCCCGGGGTGGTTGAGCTCCTACGAGCAGTACGTC.

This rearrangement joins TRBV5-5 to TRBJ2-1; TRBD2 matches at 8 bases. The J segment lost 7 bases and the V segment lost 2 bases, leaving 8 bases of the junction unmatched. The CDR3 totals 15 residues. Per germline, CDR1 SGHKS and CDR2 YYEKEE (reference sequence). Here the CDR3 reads CASSFEAGDSNEQFF. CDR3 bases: TGTGCCAGCAGCTTTGAAGCGGGGGATAGTAATGAGCAGTTCTTC.

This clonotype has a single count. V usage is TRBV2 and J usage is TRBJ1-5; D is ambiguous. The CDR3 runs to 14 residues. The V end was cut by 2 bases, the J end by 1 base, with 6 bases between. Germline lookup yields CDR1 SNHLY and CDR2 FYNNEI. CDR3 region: CASSELTSNQPQHF. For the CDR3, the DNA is TGTGCCAGCAGTGAACTTACGAGCAATCAGCCCCAGCATTTT.

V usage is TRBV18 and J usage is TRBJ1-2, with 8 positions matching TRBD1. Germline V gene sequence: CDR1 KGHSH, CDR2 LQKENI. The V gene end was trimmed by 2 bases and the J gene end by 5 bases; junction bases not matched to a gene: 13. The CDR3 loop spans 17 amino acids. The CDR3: CASSPNRGRSNLYGYTF. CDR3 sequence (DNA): TGTGCCAGCTCACCAAACAGGGGGAGATCAAATTTATATGGCTACACCTTC.

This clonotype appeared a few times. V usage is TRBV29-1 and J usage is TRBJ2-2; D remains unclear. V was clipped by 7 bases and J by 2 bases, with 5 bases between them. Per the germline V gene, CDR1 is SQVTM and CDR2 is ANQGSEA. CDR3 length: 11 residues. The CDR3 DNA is TGCAGCGCTGGAAACACCGGGGAGCTGTTTTTT. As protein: CSAGNTGELFF.

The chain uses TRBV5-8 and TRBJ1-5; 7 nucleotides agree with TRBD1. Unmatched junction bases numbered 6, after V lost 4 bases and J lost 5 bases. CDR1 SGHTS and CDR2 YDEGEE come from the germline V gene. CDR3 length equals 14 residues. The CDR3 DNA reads TGTGCCAGCAGCCAGGGACAGACTTATCAGCCCCAGCATTTT. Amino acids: CASSQGQTYQPQHF.

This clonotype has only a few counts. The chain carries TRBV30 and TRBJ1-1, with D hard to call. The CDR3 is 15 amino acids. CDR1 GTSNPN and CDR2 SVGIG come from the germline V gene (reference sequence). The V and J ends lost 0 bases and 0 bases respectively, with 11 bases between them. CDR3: CAWSVAGFVNTEAFF. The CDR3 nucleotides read TGTGCCTGGAGTGTAGCGGGTTTCGTGAACACTGAAGCTTTCTTT.

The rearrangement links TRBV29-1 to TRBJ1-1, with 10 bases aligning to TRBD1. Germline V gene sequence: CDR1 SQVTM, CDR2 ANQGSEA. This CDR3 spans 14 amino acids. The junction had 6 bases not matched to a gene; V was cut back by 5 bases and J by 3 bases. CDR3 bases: TGCAGCGTTTCGGACGGGACAGGGGACACTGAAGCTTTCTTT. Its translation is CSVSDGTGDTEAFF.

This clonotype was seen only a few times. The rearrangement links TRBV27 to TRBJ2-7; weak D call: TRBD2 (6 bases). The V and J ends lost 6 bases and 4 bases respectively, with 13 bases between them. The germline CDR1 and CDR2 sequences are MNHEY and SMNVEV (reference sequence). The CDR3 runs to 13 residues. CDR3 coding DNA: TGTGCCAGCAGCCCCGCGACTAGTTACGAGCAGTACTTC. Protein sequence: CASSPATSYEQYF.

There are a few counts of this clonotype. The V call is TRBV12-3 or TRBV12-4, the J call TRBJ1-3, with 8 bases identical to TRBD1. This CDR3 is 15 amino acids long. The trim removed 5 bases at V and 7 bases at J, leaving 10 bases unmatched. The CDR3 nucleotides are TGTGCCAGCAGTCAAGGGGCAGGGGGCCGGAACACCATATATTTT. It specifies CASSQGAGGRNTIYF.

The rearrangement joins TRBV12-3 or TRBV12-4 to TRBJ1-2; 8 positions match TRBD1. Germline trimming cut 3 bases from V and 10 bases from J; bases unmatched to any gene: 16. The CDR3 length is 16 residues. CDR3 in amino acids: CASSFEIWGEDRAYTF. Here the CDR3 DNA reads TGTGCCAGCAGTTTTGAAATTTGGGGTGAGGACAGGGCCTACACCTTC.

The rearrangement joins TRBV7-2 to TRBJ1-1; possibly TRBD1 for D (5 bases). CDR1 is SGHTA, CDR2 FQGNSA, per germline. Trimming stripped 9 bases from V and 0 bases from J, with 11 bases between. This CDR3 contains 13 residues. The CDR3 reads CASMGQLNTEAFF. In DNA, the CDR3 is TGTGCCAGTATGGGGCAGCTGAACACTGAAGCTTTCTTT.

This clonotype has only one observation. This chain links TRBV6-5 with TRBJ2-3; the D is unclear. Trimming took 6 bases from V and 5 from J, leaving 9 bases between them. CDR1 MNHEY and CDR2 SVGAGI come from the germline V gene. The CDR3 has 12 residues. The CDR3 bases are TGTGCCAGCAGGAGAAGTGGAGATACGCAGTATTTT. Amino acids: CASRRSGDTQYF.

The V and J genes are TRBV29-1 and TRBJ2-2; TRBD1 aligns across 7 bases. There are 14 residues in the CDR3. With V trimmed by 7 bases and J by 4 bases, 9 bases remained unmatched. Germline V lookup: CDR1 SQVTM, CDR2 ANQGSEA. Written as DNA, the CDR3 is TGCAGCGCAGTGGGACAGTTAAGCACCGGGGAGCTGTTTTTT. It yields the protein CSAVGQLSTGELFF.

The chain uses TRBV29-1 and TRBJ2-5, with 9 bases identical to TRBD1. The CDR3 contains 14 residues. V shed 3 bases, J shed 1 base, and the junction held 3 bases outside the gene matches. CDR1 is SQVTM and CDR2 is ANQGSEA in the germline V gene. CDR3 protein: CSVDGTGSQETQYF. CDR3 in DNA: TGCAGCGTTGACGGGACAGGGAGCCAAGAGACCCAGTACTTC.

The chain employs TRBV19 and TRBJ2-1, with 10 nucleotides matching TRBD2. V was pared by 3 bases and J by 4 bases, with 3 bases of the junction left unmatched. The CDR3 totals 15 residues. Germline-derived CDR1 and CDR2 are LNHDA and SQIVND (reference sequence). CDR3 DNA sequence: TGTGCCAGTAGTATCGGGACTAGCGTTTACAATGAGCAGTTCTTC. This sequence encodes CASSIGTSVYNEQFF.

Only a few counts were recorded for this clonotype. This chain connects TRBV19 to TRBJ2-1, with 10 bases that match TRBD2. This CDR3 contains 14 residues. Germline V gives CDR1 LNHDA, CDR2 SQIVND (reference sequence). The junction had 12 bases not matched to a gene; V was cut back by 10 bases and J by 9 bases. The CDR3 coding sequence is TGTGCCACTGACGGAGCGGGAGGGCAGGTTGAGCAGTTCTTC. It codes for CATDGAGGQVEQFF.

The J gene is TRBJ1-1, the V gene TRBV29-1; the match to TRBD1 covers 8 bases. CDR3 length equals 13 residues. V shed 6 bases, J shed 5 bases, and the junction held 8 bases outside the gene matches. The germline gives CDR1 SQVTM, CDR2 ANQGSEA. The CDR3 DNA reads TGCAGCGTCGGACAGGGATCTACGACTGAAGCTTTCTTT. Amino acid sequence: CSVGQGSTTEAFF.

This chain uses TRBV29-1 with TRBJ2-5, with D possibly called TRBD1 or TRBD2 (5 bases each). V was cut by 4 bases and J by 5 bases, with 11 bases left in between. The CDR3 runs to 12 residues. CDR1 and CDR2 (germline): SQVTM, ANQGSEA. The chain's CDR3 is CSVVGAPETQYF. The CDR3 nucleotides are TGCAGCGTTGTCGGGGCTCCGGAGACCCAGTACTTC.

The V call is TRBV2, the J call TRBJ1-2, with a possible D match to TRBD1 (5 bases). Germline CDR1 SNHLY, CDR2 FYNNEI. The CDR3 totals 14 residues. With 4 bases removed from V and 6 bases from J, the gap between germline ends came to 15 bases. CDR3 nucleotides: TGTGCCAGCAGTGCGGGACCATATCAGAATGGCTACACCTTC. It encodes CASSAGPYQNGYTF.

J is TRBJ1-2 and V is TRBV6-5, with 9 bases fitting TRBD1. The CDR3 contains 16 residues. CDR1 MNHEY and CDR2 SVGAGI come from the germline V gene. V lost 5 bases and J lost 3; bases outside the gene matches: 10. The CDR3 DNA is TGTGCCAGCAGTCCCGGGACAGGGCCTCTACACTATGGCTACACCTTC. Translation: CASSPGTGPLHYGYTF.

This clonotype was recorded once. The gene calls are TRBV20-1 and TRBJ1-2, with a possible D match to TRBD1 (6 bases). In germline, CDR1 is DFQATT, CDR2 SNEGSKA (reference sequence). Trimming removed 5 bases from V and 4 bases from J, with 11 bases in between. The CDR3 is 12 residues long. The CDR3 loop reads CSARTVGYGYTF. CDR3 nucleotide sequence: TGCAGTGCTCGGACAGTAGGCTATGGCTACACCTTC.

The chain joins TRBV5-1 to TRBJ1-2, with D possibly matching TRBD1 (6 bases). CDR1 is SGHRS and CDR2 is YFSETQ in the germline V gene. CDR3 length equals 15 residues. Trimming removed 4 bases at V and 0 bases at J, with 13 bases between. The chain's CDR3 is CASSGTHRANYGYTF. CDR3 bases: TGCGCCAGCAGCGGCACACACAGGGCTAACTATGGCTACACCTTC.

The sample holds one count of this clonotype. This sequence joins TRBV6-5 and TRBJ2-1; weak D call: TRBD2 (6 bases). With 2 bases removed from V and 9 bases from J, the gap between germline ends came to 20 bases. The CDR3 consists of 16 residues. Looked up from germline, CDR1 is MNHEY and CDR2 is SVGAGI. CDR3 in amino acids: CASSYGRLEVPGEQFF. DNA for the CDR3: TGTGCCAGCAGTTACGGTAGACTAGAGGTGCCGGGTGAGCAGTTCTTC.